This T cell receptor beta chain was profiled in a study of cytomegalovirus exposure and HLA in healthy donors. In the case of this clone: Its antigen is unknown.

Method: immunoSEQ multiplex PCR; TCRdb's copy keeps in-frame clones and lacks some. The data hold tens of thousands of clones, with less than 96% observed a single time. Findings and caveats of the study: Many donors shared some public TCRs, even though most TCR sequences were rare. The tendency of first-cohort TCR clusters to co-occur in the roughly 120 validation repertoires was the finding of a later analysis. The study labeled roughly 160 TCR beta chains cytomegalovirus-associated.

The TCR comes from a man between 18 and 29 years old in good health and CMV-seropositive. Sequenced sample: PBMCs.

The CDR3 region has the DNA TGTGCCAGCAGCCAAGATTGGGGAGTGGGCTACGAGCAGTACTTC. Protein sequence: CASSQDWGVGYEQYF. This chain uses TRBV21-1 with TRBJ2-7; the table's D call of TRBD2 was not tested on the DNA. TRBV21-1 is designated a pseudogene. The length of the CDR3 is 15 residues.